What follows is one T cell receptor beta chain and its context. Its target is not known. The study ran its PCR with 60 Vbeta and 13 Jbeta primers. Profiling relied on immunoSEQ multiplex PCR, and the TCRdb table lists in-frame clones only, not all of them. The sample has approximately 190,000 clones, 70% to 80% seen once; the top ten hold roughly 2%. The V gene's germline CDR1 is ENHRY and CDR2 SYGVKD. V dropped 6 bases and J dropped 2 bases, with 11 bases sitting between them. The CDR3 covers 14 residues. These data belong to a study of cytomegalovirus exposure and HLA in healthy donors. General observations from the study: Earlier analysis found most TCR beta V segments productive about 87% or about 30% of the time.

The chain is built from TRBV10-3 and TRBJ2-1, with D perhaps TRBD1 (6 bases). The sequenced sample was PBMCs. The receptor was isolated from a woman aged 25 to 39 in good health and CMV-seropositive. The CDR3 loop reads CAIRAGEAYNEQFF. The CDR3 DNA reads TGTGCCATCAGGGCAGGGGAAGCCTACAATGAGCAGTTCTTC.